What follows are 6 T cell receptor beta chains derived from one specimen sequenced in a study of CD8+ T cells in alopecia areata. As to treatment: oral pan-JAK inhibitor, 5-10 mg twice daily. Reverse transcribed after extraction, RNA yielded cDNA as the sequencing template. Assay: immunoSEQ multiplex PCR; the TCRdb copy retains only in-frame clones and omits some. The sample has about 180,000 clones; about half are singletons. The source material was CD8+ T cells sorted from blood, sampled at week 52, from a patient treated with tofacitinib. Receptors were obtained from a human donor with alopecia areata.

In nucleotides, the CDR3 is TGTGCCACCACCTTACAGGGCAGCACTGAAGCTTTCTTT. Translation gives CATTLQGSTEAFF. The J gene is TRBJ1-1, the V gene TRBV19, with D maybe TRBD1 (6 bases). The CDR3 extends over 13 amino acids. Trimming took 10 bases from V and 4 from J, leaving 16 bases between them. Germline V lookup: CDR1 LNHDA, CDR2 SQIVND (reference sequence).

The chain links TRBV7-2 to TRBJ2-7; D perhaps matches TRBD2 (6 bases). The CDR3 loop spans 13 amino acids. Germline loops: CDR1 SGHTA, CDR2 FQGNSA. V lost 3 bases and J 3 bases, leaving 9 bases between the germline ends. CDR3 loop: CASSFSGLYEQYF. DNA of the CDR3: TGTGCCAGCAGCTTTAGCGGTCTCTACGAGCAGTACTTC.

This chain's CDR3 is CASSPGTEVRYEQYF. The DNA of the CDR3 is TGTGCCAGCAGTCCAGGGACAGAAGTCCGCTACGAGCAGTACTTC. This chain uses TRBV27 with TRBJ2-7; 7 bases are a match to TRBD1. CDR1 is MNHEY, CDR2 SMNVEV, per germline (reference sequence). Trimming cost V 5 bases and J 3 bases; bases outside gene matches: 10. This CDR3 region has 15 residues.

CDR3: CASSPLGTGNTEAFF. The CDR3 DNA follows: TGCGCCAGCAGCCCCCTGGGGACGGGGAACACTGAAGCTTTCTTT. The chain uses TRBV4-3 and TRBJ1-1; D is possibly TRBD1 (5 bases). Looked up from germline, CDR1 is LGHNA and CDR2 is YSLEER. This CDR3 has 15 amino acids. Deletions cut 4 bases from V and 1 base from J, with 13 bases between.

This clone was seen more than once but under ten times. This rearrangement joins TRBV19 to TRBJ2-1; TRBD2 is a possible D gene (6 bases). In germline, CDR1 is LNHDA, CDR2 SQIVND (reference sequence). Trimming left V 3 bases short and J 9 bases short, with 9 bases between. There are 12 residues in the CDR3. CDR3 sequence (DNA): TGTGCCAGTAGTATCGTGGGAGGTGAGCAGTTCTTC. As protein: CASSIVGGEQFF.

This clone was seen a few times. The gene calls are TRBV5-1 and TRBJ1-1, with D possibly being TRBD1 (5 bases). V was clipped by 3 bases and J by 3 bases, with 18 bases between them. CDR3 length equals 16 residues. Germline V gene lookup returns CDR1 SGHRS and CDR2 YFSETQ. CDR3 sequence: CASSSGRWSGDTEAFF. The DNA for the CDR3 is TGCGCCAGCAGCTCGGGACGGTGGAGTGGTGACACTGAAGCTTTCTTT.